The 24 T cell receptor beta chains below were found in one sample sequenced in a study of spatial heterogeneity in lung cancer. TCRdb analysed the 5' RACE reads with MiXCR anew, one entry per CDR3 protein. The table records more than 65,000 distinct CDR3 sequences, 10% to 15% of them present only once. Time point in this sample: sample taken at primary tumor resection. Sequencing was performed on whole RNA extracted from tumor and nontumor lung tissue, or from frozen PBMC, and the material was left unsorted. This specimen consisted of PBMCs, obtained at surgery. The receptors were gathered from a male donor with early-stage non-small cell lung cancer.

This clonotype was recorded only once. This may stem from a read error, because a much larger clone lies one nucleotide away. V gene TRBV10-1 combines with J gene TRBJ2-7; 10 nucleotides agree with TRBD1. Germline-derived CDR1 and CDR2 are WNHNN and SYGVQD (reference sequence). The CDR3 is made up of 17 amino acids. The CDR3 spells CASSELWTGGSNGERYF. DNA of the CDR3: TGCGCCAGCAGTGAGCTTTGGACAGGGGGTAGTAATGGCGAGCGGTACTTC.

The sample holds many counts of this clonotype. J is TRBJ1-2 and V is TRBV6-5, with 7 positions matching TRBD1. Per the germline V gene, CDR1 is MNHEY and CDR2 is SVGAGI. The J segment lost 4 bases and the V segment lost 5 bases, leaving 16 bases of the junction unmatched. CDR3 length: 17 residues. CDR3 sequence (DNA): TGTGCCAGCAGTGAGGACAGGAGTCCTATTTTGCTCTATGGCTACACCTTC. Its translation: CASSEDRSPILLYGYTF.

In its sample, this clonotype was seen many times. The CDR3 protein is CSVERVRELNTEAFF. Here the CDR3 DNA reads TGCAGCGTTGAGAGGGTCCGAGAGTTGAACACTGAAGCTTTCTTT. The chain joins TRBV29-1 to TRBJ1-1; D is unclear. Trimming shortened V by 3 bases and J by 0 bases, and 14 bases separated the two germline ends. Germline lookup yields CDR1 SQVTM and CDR2 ANQGSEA. This CDR3 contains 15 residues.

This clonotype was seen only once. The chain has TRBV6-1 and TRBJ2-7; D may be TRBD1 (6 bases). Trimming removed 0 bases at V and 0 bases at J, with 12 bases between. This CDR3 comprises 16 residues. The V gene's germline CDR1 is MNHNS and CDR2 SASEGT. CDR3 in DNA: TGTGCCAGCAGTGAAGCGGGGGCAGGGAGCTCCTACGAGCAGTACTTC. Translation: CASSEAGAGSSYEQYF.

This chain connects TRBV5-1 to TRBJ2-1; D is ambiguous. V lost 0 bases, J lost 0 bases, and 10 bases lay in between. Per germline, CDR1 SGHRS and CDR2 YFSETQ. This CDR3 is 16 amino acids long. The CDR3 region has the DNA TGCGCCAGCAGCTTGGGGCCTAGGAGCTCCTACAATGAGCAGTTCTTC. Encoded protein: CASSLGPRSSYNEQFF.

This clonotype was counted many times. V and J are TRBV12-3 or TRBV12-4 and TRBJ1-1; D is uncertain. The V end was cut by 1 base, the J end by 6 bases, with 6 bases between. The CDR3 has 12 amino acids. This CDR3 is CASSLGGPEAFF. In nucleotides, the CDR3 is TGTGCCAGCAGTTTAGGAGGGCCTGAAGCTTTCTTT.

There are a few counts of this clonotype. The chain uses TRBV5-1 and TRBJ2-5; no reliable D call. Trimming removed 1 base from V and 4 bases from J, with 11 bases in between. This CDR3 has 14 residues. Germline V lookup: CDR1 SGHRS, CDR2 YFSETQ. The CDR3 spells CASSLIVGRETQYF. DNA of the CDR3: TGCGCCAGCAGCTTGATCGTCGGAAGAGAGACCCAGTACTTC.

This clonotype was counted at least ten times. CDR3: CASSLEENTEAFF. The CDR3 bases are TGTGCCAGCAGCTTAGAGGAGAACACTGAAGCTTTCTTT. The chain recombines TRBV11-2 with TRBJ1-1, with no clear D. Germline lookup yields CDR1 SGHAT and CDR2 FQNNGV. CDR3 length: 13 residues. The ends were cut back, 0 bases at V and 1 base at J, with 3 bases in the middle.

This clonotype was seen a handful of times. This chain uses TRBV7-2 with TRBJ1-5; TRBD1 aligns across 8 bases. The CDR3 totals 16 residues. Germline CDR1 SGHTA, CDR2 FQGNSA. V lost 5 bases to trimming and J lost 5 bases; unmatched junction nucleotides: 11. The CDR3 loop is CASSPLRTGQDQPQHF. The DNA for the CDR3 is TGTGCCAGCAGCCCCCTGAGGACAGGGCAGGATCAGCCCCAGCATTTT. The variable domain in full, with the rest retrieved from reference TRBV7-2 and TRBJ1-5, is GAGVSQSPSNKVTEKGKDVELRCDPISGHTALYWYRQSLGQGLEFLIYFQGNSAPDKSGLPSDRFSAERTGGSVSTLTIQRTQQEDSAVYLCASSPLRTGQDQPQHFGDGTRLSIL.

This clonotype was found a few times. The CDR3 here is CASSERASGRVYEQYF. In nucleotides, the CDR3 is TGTGCCAGCAGTGAAAGGGCTAGCGGGAGAGTATACGAGCAGTACTTC. The V call is TRBV2, the J call TRBJ2-7; 10 bases are shared with TRBD2. This CDR3 is built from 16 residues. Germline V lookup: CDR1 SNHLY, CDR2 FYNNEI. Germline trimming cut 2 bases from V and 4 bases from J; bases unmatched to any gene: 8.

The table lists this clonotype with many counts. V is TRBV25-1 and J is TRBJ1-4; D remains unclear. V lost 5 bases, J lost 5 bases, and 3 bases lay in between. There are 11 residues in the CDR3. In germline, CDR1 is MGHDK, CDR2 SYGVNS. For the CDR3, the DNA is TGTGCCAGCAGTAGGAATGAAAAACTGTTTTTT. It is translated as CASSRNEKLFF.

The CDR3 spells CASSPVRERVGNEQFF. DNA for the CDR3: TGTGCCAGCAGCCCCGTCCGGGAACGGGTGGGCAATGAGCAGTTCTTC. The rearrangement joins TRBV9 to TRBJ2-1; D is perhaps TRBD2 (5 bases). The CDR3 contains 16 residues. Trimming took 4 bases from V and 6 from J, leaving 20 bases between them. Germline V gives CDR1 SGDLS, CDR2 YYNGEE.

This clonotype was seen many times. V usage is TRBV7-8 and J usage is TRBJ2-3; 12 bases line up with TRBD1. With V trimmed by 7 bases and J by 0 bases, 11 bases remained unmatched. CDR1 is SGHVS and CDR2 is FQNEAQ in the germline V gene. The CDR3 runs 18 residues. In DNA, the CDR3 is TGTGCCAGCACCTGGGGGACAGGGGGCTTTACTAGCACAGATACGCAGTATTTT. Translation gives CASTWGTGGFTSTDTQYF.

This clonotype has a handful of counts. The CDR3 bases are TGCAGTGCTAGAGGGAGGGGGTCCCACGAGCAGTACTTC. Amino acids: CSARGRGSHEQYF. The chain employs TRBV20-1 and TRBJ2-7; either TRBD1 or TRBD2 may supply D (6 bases each). Germline V gene sequence: CDR1 DFQATT, CDR2 SNEGSKA (reference sequence). The CDR3 extends over 13 amino acids. Trimming stripped 1 base from V and 5 bases from J, with 12 bases between.

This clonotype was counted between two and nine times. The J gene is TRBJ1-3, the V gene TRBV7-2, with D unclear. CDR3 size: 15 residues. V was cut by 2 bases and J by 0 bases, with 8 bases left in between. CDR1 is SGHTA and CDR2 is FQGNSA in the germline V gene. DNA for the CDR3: TGTGCCAGCAGCTTATATGAACTCTCTGGAAACACCATATATTTT. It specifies CASSLYELSGNTIYF.

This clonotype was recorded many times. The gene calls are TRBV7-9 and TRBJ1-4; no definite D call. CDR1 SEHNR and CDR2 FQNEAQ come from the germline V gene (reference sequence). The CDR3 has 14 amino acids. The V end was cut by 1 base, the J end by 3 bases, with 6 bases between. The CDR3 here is CASSLGAANEKLFF. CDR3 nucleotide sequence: TGTGCCAGCAGCTTAGGGGCGGCTAATGAAAAACTGTTTTTT.

The CDR3 sequence is CASSISQGPNTGELFF. The CDR3 region has the DNA TGCGCCAGCAGTATCTCCCAGGGACCGAACACCGGGGAGCTGTTTTTT. The chain joins TRBV10-1 to TRBJ2-2; D could derive from TRBD1 or TRBD2 (5 bases each). The CDR3 length is 16 residues. V lost 5 bases and J 0 bases, leaving 13 bases between the germline ends. CDR1 WNHNN and CDR2 SYGVQD come from the germline V gene (reference sequence).

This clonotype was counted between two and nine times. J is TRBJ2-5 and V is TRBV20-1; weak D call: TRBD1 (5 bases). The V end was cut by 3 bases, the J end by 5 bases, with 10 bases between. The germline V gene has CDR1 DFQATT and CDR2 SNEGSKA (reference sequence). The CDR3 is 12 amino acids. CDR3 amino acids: CSARAAGETQYF. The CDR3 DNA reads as TGCAGTGCTAGGGCAGCAGGGGAGACCCAGTACTTC.

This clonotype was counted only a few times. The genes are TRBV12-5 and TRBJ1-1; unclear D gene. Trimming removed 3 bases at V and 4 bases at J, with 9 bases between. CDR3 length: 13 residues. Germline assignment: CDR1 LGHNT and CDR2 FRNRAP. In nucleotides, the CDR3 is TGTGCTAGTGGTTTTCCCGGGGTCACTGAAGCTTTCTTT. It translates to CASGFPGVTEAFF.

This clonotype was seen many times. CDR3 in amino acids: CATSGTLSNQPQHF. CDR3 in DNA: TGTGCCACCAGTGGGACCTTAAGCAATCAGCCCCAGCATTTT. The chain is built from TRBV24-1 and TRBJ1-5; no clear D gene. The CDR3 loop spans 14 amino acids. CDR1 and CDR2 from the germline V gene are KGHDR and SFDVKD. Trimming removed 5 bases at V and 1 base at J, with 8 bases between.

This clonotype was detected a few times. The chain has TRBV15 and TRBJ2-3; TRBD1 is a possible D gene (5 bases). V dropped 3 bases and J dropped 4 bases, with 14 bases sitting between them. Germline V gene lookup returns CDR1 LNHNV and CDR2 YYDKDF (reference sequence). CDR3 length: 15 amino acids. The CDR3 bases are TGTGCCACCAGCAGTCGGCAGGGCAAGGCAGATACGCAGTATTTT. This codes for CATSSRQGKADTQYF.

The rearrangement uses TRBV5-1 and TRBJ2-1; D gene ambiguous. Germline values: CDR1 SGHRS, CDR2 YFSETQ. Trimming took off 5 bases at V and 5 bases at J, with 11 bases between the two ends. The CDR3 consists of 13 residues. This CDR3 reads CASRMDVNNEQFF. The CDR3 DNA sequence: TGCGCCAGCAGAATGGACGTAAACAATGAGCAGTTCTTC. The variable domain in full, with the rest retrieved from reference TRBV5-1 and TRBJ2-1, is KAGVTQTPRYLIKTRGQQVTLSCSPISGHRSVSWYQQTPGQGLQFLFEYFSETQRNKGNFPGRFSGRQFSNSRSEMNVSTLELGDSALYLCASRMDVNNEQFFGPGTRLTVL.

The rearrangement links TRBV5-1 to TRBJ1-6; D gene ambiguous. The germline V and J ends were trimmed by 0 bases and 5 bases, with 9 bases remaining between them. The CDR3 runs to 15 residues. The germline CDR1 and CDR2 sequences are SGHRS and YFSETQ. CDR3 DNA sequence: TGCGCCAGCAGCTTGGGGCAGCCCAATAATTCACCCCTCCACTTT. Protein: CASSLGQPNNSPLHF.

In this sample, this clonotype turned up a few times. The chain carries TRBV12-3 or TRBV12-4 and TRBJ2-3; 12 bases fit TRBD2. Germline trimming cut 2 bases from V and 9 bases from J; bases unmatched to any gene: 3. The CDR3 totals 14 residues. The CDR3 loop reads CASSLLLAGGTQYF. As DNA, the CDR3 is TGTGCCAGCAGTTTACTCCTAGCGGGGGGGACGCAGTATTTT.